This TCR beta chain was sequenced for a study of neurological immune-mediated disorders. Notes on the study in general: No CDR3 amino acid sequences recurred among expanded clones across subjects, suggesting private repertoires in all groups.

This CDR3 comprises 14 residues. Trimming shortened V by 1 base and J by 5 bases, and 11 bases separated the two germline ends. The germline gives CDR1 SGHAT, CDR2 FQNNGV. TCRdb used MiXCR to reprocess the 5' RACE reads, holding one entry per CDR3 protein. The sample carries 55,000 to 70,000 distinct CDR3 sequences, about 4% recorded once. A remark on this clonotype: Its specificity is not known. Since a much larger clone is just one base distant, this may be a read error.

The sample comprised PBMCs. This clonotype was obtained from a man younger than 45 with multiple sclerosis. V usage is TRBV11-2 and J usage is TRBJ1-1; D gene unclear. This CDR3 is CASSLGERETEAFF. The CDR3 DNA reads TGTGCCAGCAGCTTAGGTGAAAGGGAAACTGAAGCTTTCTTT.